This section outlines one TCR beta chain sequence together with its context. Its antigen is not known. This CDR3 has 11 amino acids. Germline values: CDR1 MNHNY, CDR2 SVGAGI (reference sequence). The sample originates from a study of CXCR3-negative and CXCR3-positive naive CD8 T cells. Overall study results and limits: Diversity in memory CD8+ cells fell much lower than the comparably high levels seen in both naive subsets. Naive subsets showed comparable surface CD5, and TCR interaction strength was also inferred from TRB CDR3 physicochemistry.

Researchers prepared the TRB cDNA libraries using 5' RACE with UMI labels. TCRdb reprocessed the 5' RACE reads and reports one entry per CDR3 protein, with no DNA. This sample contains some 39,000 distinct CDR3 sequences. Triplicates of over 250,000 cells were sorted from each CD8+ T cell subset. The TCR comes from a human donor in good health. Some clones in this sample may be carry-over from other donors' samples. The rearrangement links TRBV6-6 to TRBJ1-1; with no DNA, the TCRdb D assignment of TRBD1 cannot be verified. The sequenced material came from naive CXCR3- CD8+ T cells from blood. The subset denotes: CD45RO-CCR7+CD27+CD95- naive CD8+ T cells lacking CXCR3 (TNR3-). This CDR3 reads CAYLGGTEAFF.